This record concerns one T cell receptor (beta chain) sequence. Its antigen is as yet unknown. Replicate PCRs run on sorted subsets employed about 220 ng DNA, approximately 30,000 T cell genomes. Some clones are missing from TCRdb's copy, which holds only in-frame ones; the method was immunoSEQ multiplex PCR. Here the sample spans 2 million to 3 million clones, 93% being singletons. The CDR3 runs 13 residues. The V gene's germline CDR1 is SGHVS and CDR2 FNYEAQ. V lost 2 bases to trimming and J lost 5 bases, with 9 bases between them. Each donor was a Caucasian adult residing in Nashville, Tennessee. The data originate from a study of shared clonotypes between healthy human individuals. Broader study findings: Inspection by rarefaction showed sorted-subset sequencing to be incomplete despite large depth. Naive CD4 clonotypes were shared across a handful of donors at roughly 5%.

The sequencing input was naive CD4+ T cells from PBMCs. The subset was: CD45RA+ positively selected. This sequence originates from a man between 18 and 29 years old in good health. Some clones in this sample may be carry-over from other donors' samples. The chain joins TRBV7-6 to TRBJ2-5, with a possible D match to TRBD1 (6 bases). Written as DNA, the CDR3 is TGTGCCAGCAGCTTACCCACAGGGGAGACCCAGTACTTC. Translated: CASSLPTGETQYF.